A selection of T cell receptor beta chains follows, all from one sample in a study of cytomegalovirus exposure and HLA in healthy donors. Generated by immunoSEQ multiplex PCR, the TCRdb table keeps only in-frame clones and is missing some. Of roughly 100,000 clones detected, more than 60% appear once; the ten largest clones hold about 8.6%. Sequencing was performed on PBMCs. The receptors here all came from a woman aged 40-49 years in good health and CMV-seropositive. Both conserved end residues are part of each CDR3. D genes are given only for firm matches. Not all rows give a size; the values are once, few, many and, for expanded clones, a class.

CDR3: CASSSTDTYEQYF
DNA: TGTGCCAGTAGCTCGACAGATACCTACGAGCAGTACTTC
size: .
J: TRBJ2-7
D: .
V: TRBV7-6
length: 13

CDR3: CASQAGSGNTIYF
DNA: TGTGCCAGTCAAGCAGGGTCTGGAAACACCATATATTTT
size: .
J: TRBJ1-3
D: .
V: TRBV19
length: 13

CDR3: CASSLGGDRVSYEQYF
DNA: TGTGCCAGCAGCTTGGGGGGGGACCGGGTGTCGTACGAGCAGTACTTC
size: .
J: TRBJ2-7
D: TRBD2
V: TRBV7-8
length: 16

CDR3: CASSQTPGIGELFF
DNA: TGTGCCAGCTCGCAAACCCCGGGTATCGGGGAGCTGTTTTTT
size: .
J: TRBJ2-2
D: .
V: TRBV18
length: 14

CDR3: CASRTGLYEQYF
DNA: TGTGCCAGCAGGACAGGGCTCTACGAGCAGTACTTC
size: .
J: TRBJ2-7
D: TRBD1
V: TRBV6-1
length: 12

CDR3: CASSPRWVRKNTEAFF
DNA: TGTGCCAGCAGCCCTCGATGGGTGAGGAAGAACACTGAAGCTTTCTTT
size: .
J: TRBJ1-1
D: .
V: TRBV9
length: 16

CDR3: CASSVGGSLAKNIQYF
DNA: TGTGCCAGCAGTGTGGGCGGGAGCCTGGCCAAAAACATTCAGTACTTC
size: .
J: TRBJ2-4
D: TRBD2
V: TRBV27
length: 16

CDR3: CATNTLQGLNQPQHF
DNA: TGTGCCACCAATACCCTACAGGGCCTCAATCAGCCCCAGCATTTT
size: .
J: TRBJ1-5
D: .
V: TRBV19
length: 15

CDR3: CASSWGRGTYEQYF
DNA: TGTGCCAGTAGTTGGGGCAGGGGCACCTACGAGCAGTACTTC
size: .
J: TRBJ2-7
D: .
V: TRBV19
length: 14

CDR3: CAVATAGNNQPQHF
DNA: TGTGCCGTCGCCACCGCAGGGAACAATCAGCCCCAGCATTTT
size: .
J: TRBJ1-5
D: .
V: TRBV6-5
length: 14

CDR3: CASSSGLEYGYTF
DNA: TGTGCCAGCAGTTCCGGCCTAGAGTATGGCTACACCTTC
size: .
J: TRBJ1-2
D: .
V: TRBV6-6
length: 13

CDR3: CSVVRRVGQPQHF
DNA: TGCAGCGTTGTGAGGAGAGTCGGTCAGCCCCAGCATTTT
size: .
J: TRBJ1-5
D: .
V: TRBV29-1
length: 13

CDR3: CASSTDSGVDTQYF
DNA: TGTGCCAGCTCCACGGACTCAGGAGTAGATACGCAGTATTTT
size: .
J: TRBJ2-3
D: .
V: TRBV28
length: 14

CDR3: CSVEGPDSTNEKLFF
DNA: TGCAGCGTTGAAGGTCCGGACAGTACAAATGAAAAACTGTTTTTT
size: .
J: TRBJ1-4
D: .
V: TRBV29-1
length: 15

CDR3: CASSYGRRELFF
DNA: TGTGCCAGCAGTTACGGGAGAAGGGAGCTGTTTTTT
size: .
J: TRBJ2-2
D: .
V: TRBV6-6
length: 12

CDR3: CAATRIRQGARAGELFF
DNA: TGTGCCGCCACCCGGATCCGACAGGGGGCGAGGGCCGGGGAGCTGTTTTTT
size: .
J: TRBJ2-2
D: TRBD1
V: TRBV11-2
length: 17

CDR3: CASSLASTANQPQHF
DNA: TGTGCCAGCAGCTTGGCGAGCACAGCCAATCAGCCCCAGCATTTT
size: .
J: TRBJ1-5
D: .
V: TRBV5-6
length: 15

CDR3: CASSLTVGTEAFF
DNA: TGTGCCAGCAGCCTGACAGTCGGCACTGAAGCTTTCTTT
size: .
J: TRBJ1-1
D: .
V: TRBV4-2
length: 13

CDR3: CASRLRYTDTEAFF
DNA: TGTGCCAGCAGACTACGGTACACCGACACTGAAGCTTTCTTT
size: few
J: TRBJ1-1
D: .
V: TRBV6-5
length: 14

CDR3: CASSPRSGSWGTDTQYF
DNA: TGTGCCAGCTCACCACGTAGCGGGAGCTGGGGCACAGATACGCAGTATTTT
size: .
J: TRBJ2-3
D: TRBD2
V: TRBV18
length: 17